The clone carrying this TCR beta chain came up a few times. The CDR3 sequence is 15 residues long. Trimming cost V 1 base and J 4 bases; bases outside gene matches: 5. Germline V gene data show CDR1 as LNHDA and CDR2 as SQIVND (reference sequence). Clones were sequenced by immunoSEQ multiplex PCR, and TCRdb holds only the in-frame ones, with some missing. The sample has about 98,000 clones; roughly 90% are singletons. These data belong to a study of blood T cell repertoires in COVID-19. Turning to the study itself: Acute and convalescent COVID-19 specimens originated in the United States, Italy and Spain.

Material: peripheral blood. This TCR was sampled from a woman aged 50 to 60 with COVID-19, enrolled during active disease. J is TRBJ1-2 and V is TRBV19, with 8 bases identical to TRBD1. CDR3 in DNA: TGTGCCAGTAGTATAGGACCAGACAGGGGCTATGGCTACACCTTC. Its translation: CASSIGPDRGYGYTF.